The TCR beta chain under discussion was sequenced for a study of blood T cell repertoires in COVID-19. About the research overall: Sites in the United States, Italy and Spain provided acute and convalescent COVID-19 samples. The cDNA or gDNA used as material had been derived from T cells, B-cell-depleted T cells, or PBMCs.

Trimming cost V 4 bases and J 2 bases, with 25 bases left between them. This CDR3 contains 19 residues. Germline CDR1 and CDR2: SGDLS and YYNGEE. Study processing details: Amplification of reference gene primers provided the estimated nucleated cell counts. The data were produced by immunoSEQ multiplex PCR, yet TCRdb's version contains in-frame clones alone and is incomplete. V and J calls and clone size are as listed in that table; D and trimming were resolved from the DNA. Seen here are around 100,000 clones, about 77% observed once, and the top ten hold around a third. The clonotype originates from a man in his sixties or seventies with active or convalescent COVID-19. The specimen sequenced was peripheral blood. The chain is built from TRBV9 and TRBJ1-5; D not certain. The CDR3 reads CASSSPAPRDLMGNQPQHF. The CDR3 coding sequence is TGTGCCAGCAGCTCCCCGGCTCCGAGGGATCTAATGGGCAATCAGCCCCAGCATTTT.